Below are 9 T cell receptor beta chains sequenced from a single sample in a study of blood T cells in healthy people across ages. Sample-barcoded 5' priming and a J-beta primer mix drove a second PCR of about 7 to 11 cycles. One entry per CDR3 protein results from TCRdb running MiXCR on the 5' RACE reads. The table records 1.5 million to 2 million distinct CDR3 sequences, less than 50% of them present only once. The sequenced material came from blood. Receptor source: a woman in her forties in good health.

The rearrangement joins TRBV9 to TRBJ2-7, with D maybe TRBD1 (5 bases). This CDR3 spans 16 amino acids. Looked up from germline, CDR1 is SGDLS and CDR2 is YYNGEE. V lost 0 bases to trimming and J lost 0 bases, with 13 bases between them. The CDR3 region is CASSVASGSSSYEQYF. The CDR3 DNA sequence: TGTGCCAGCAGCGTAGCCTCAGGGTCAAGCTCCTACGAGCAGTACTTC.

This clonotype was detected many times. The chain couples TRBV7-2 to TRBJ2-6; D unclear. Germline V lookup: CDR1 SGHTA, CDR2 FQGNSA. Trimming took 1 base from V and 4 from J, leaving 5 bases between them. The CDR3 runs to 14 residues. CDR3 protein: CASSLDSGANVLTF. The CDR3, as DNA: TGTGCCAGCAGCTTAGATAGCGGGGCCAACGTCCTGACTTTC.

The rearrangement joins TRBV4-2 to TRBJ2-3; 11 bases agree with TRBD1. From germline, CDR1 is LGHNA and CDR2 YNFKEQ. The CDR3 spans 17 residues. Losses at the gene ends were 1 base for V and 6 bases for J; bases not matched to a gene: 9. The CDR3 DNA is TGTGCCAGCAGCCAAGCCATGGGACAGGGGGTATCGGATACGCAGTATTTT. As protein: CASSQAMGQGVSDTQYF.

The J gene is TRBJ2-5, the V gene TRBV11-2, with D unclear. V lost 5 bases and J lost 2, with 12 bases in between. Germline V gives CDR1 SGHAT, CDR2 FQNNGV. The CDR3 is 14 residues long. CDR3 in amino acids: CASSSQAPQETQYF. As DNA, the CDR3 is TGTGCCAGCAGCAGTCAGGCACCTCAAGAGACCCAGTACTTC.

This clonotype appeared a few times. The chain uses TRBV20-1 and TRBJ2-1; either TRBD1 or TRBD2 may fit D (6 bases each). Germline V gene sequence: CDR1 DFQATT, CDR2 SNEGSKA (reference sequence). V shed 0 bases and J shed 15 bases, with 15 bases lying between them. The CDR3 runs to 12 residues. CDR3 nucleotide sequence: TGCAGTGCTAGAGATGCCAGGACAGCGGGGTTCTTC. It specifies CSARDARTAGFF.

The chain employs TRBV4-3 and TRBJ1-1, with D unclear. V gave up 1 base and J gave up 1 base, with 13 bases separating them. Germline values: CDR1 LGHNA, CDR2 YSLEER. The CDR3 is 16 residues long. CDR3 in amino acids: CASSQGLQIGNTEAFF. The CDR3 DNA reads TGCGCCAGCAGCCAAGGGCTACAGATCGGGAACACTGAAGCTTTCTTT.

This rearrangement joins TRBV7-2 to TRBJ2-3, with 9 bases lining up with TRBD2. Germline CDR1 SGHTA, CDR2 FQGNSA. V gave up 3 bases and J gave up 0 bases; unmatched junction bases: 4. The CDR3 totals 16 residues. CDR3 residues: CASSFSAGGSTDTQYF. CDR3 bases: TGTGCCAGCAGCTTCTCAGCGGGGGGAAGCACAGATACGCAGTATTTT.

V and J are TRBV6-5 and TRBJ2-5, with 7 bases fitting TRBD2. V gave up 0 bases and J gave up 5 bases; unmatched junction bases: 12. Germline CDR1 reads MNHEY; CDR2 reads SVGAGI. This CDR3 spans 17 amino acids. DNA of the CDR3: TGTGCCAGCAGTTACTCAAAGTCGACTAGCCTAGGCGAGACCCAGTACTTC. It yields the protein CASSYSKSTSLGETQYF.

The CDR3 sequence: CASSPKQGMGETQYF. The CDR3, as DNA: TGTGCCAGCAGCCCCAAACAGGGGATGGGAGAGACCCAGTACTTC. V gene TRBV4-2 combines with J gene TRBJ2-5, with 7 bases matching TRBD1. The CDR3 has 15 residues. Germline V gene lookup returns CDR1 LGHNA and CDR2 YNFKEQ. V lost 4 bases to trimming and J lost 4 bases; unmatched junction nucleotides: 9.